The clone carrying this T cell receptor beta chain is categorized as medium-sized. Its specificity is not known. One entry per CDR3 protein results from TCRdb running MiXCR on the 5' RACE reads. Of 8,000 to 10,000 distinct CDR3 sequences listed, 8.5% to 9% are singletons. The sample's time point: sample taken at primary tumor resection. The donors comprised 60 to 85 untreated early-stage non-small cell lung cancer patients. The CDR3 consists of 14 residues. Germline assignment: CDR1 SGHRS and CDR2 YFSETQ. Deletions cut 4 bases from V and 2 bases from J, with 13 bases between. These data originate in a study of spatial heterogeneity in lung cancer. The study's findings and limits: Of tumor T cells, an estimated coverage of 6.5% to 7% was reached for alpha chains and about 12% for beta chains. Counts that tracked tumor mutation counts were those of expanded intratumoral alpha and beta TCRs.

This sequence joins TRBV5-1 and TRBJ2-7; D is uncertain. Sequencing was performed on lung tumor tissue, taken at surgery. The clonotype was recovered from a female donor with early-stage non-small cell lung cancer. The CDR3 protein is CASSESRITYEQYF. The CDR3 coding sequence is TGCGCCAGCAGCGAGAGCCGTATCACCTACGAGCAGTACTTC.